The clone carrying this T cell receptor (beta chain) has more than one count but fewer than ten. Its antigen is currently unknown. Sequence at one end of the junction differs from germline and may be a read error. The data derive from a study of T-cell reconstitution after alpha-beta-depleted transplantation in children. Study-level results: Diversity of TCRbeta at day 60 was high in some patients, arising from surviving recipient T cells and thymic progenitors. T-cell numbers and diversity one year post-transplant derived largely from freshly generated T cells. Expanded clones from the graft, numbering several hundred, reportedly supplied alpha-beta T cells about two months after transplant.

This CDR3 comprises 12 residues. Germline V gene sequence: CDR1 DFQATT, CDR2 SNEGSKA (reference sequence). A library of TCRbeta sequences, prepared with unique molecular identifiers, was generated. TCRdb re-derived calls from the PCR reads in MiXCR, one entry per CDR3 protein. The data contain fewer than 150,000 distinct CDR3 sequences, around a tenth of them singletons. The material was PBMCs, mostly from graft donor cells, obtained 180 days after TCRalphabeta/CD19-depleted stem cell transplant. This sequence joins TRBV20-1 and TRBJ2-1; D gene ambiguous. The TCR sequence derives from a girl in the first two years of life who had a stem cell transplant for combined immunodeficiency, so the T cells may come from the graft donor. DNA of the CDR3: TGCAGTGCTCCCCCTCGCTACGATGAGCAGTTCTTC. Encoded protein: CSAPPRYDEQFF.